This TCR beta chain was recorded in a study of T-cell reconstitution after alpha-beta-depleted transplantation in children. The CDR3 runs to 13 residues. V gave up 7 bases and J gave up 0 bases, with 12 bases separating them. Germline CDR1 and CDR2: SQVTM and ANQGSEA. A library of TCRbeta sequences, prepared with unique molecular identifiers, was generated. TCRdb fed the PCR reads into MiXCR, producing one record per CDR3 protein. The table records 500,000 to 650,000 distinct CDR3 sequences, approximately 13% of them present only once. The study's findings and limits: Reportedly, only several hundred clones from non-depleted graft cells drove alpha-beta T-cell counts at about two months. A year post-transplant, T-cell counts and diversity derived mostly from newly produced T cells. Elevated TCRbeta diversity at day 60 was traced, in some patients, to surviving recipient T cells and thymic progenitors.

This clonotype was observed a handful of times. What it recognizes is unknown. The input for sequencing was PBMCs, mostly from graft donor cells, taken 360 days after TCRalphabeta/CD19-depleted stem cell transplant. The source of this sequence is a male patient between 5 and 17 years old who had a stem cell transplant for acute myeloid leukemia, so the T cells may come from the graft donor. J is TRBJ1-1 and V is TRBV29-1; weak D call: TRBD1 (5 bases). CDR3 protein: CSGGSNVNTEAFF. CDR3 DNA sequence: TGCAGCGGGGGGAGTAATGTGAACACTGAAGCTTTCTTT. Full variable domain (remainder filled in from reference TRBV29-1 and TRBJ1-1): SAVISQKPSRDICQRGTSLTIQCQVDSQVTMMFWYRQQPGQSLTLIATANQGSEATYESGFVIDKFPISRPNLTFSTLTVSNMSPEDSSIYLCSGGSNVNTEAFFGQGTRLTVV.